The sequence of this TCR beta chain was determined in a study of T-cell reconstitution after alpha-beta-depleted transplantation in children. The table lists this clonotype with many counts. Construction of the TCRbeta library involved unique molecular identifiers. TCRdb itself ran the PCR reads through MiXCR, one entry per CDR3 protein. The sample contains approximately 240,000 distinct CDR3 sequences, approximately 10% of which appear only once. The CDR3 has 13 amino acids. Deletions cut 4 bases from V and 8 bases from J, with 11 bases between. CDR1 and CDR2 from the germline V gene are SEHNR and FQNEAQ (reference sequence).

The gene calls are TRBV7-9 and TRBJ1-4; D is unresolved. Sample: PBMCs, taken before TCRalphabeta/CD19-depleted stem cell transplant. The receptor's source is a child under two years old with acute myeloid leukemia, due to receive a stem cell transplant. Written as DNA, the CDR3 is TGTGCCAGCAGCTATAGTGCGGGAGAAAAACTGTTTTTT. It is translated as CASSYSAGEKLFF.